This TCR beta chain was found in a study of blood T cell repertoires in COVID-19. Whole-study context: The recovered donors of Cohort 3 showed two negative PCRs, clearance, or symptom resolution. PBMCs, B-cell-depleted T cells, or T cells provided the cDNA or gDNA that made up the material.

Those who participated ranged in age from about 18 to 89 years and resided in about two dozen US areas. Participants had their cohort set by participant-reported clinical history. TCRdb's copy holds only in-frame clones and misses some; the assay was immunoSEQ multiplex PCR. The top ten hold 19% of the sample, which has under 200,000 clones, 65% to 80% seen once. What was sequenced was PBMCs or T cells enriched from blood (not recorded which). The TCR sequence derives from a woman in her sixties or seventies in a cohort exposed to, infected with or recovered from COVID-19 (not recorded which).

CDR3 sequence: CASSFRDRAITGELFF. CDR3 DNA sequence: TGTGCCAGCAGCTTTCGGGACAGGGCTATTACCGGGGAGCTGTTTTTT. The chain links TRBV7-8 to TRBJ2-2; 9 bases match TRBD1. V shed 3 bases, J shed 5 bases, and the junction held 7 bases outside the gene matches. The germline V gene has CDR1 SGHVS and CDR2 FQNEAQ. The CDR3 has 16 residues.